The subject of this entry is one T cell receptor beta chain. The germline V gene has CDR1 LNHNV and CDR2 YYDKDF (reference sequence). Trimming cost V 5 bases and J 4 bases, with 7 bases left between them. The CDR3 sequence is 12 residues long. These data are taken from a study of shared clonotypes between healthy human individuals. Across the study: Each donor had three CD4 naive, three CD4 memory, two CD8 naive and one CD8 memory plate.

In the sorted-subset replicate PCRs, approximately 200 ng DNA, 30,000 or so T cell genomes, was used. The data were produced by immunoSEQ multiplex PCR, yet TCRdb's version contains in-frame clones alone and is incomplete. The sample records over 2 million clones, 80% to 95% being singletons. Negatively enriched CD4+ T cells were divided by CD45RA into naive and memory. This chain connects TRBV15 to TRBJ2-3; perhaps TRBD1 as D (5 bases). Sequenced sample: naive CD4+ T cells from PBMCs. As to subset: CD45RA+ positively selected. The source is a man between 18 and 35 years old in good health. Some clones in this sample may be carry-over from other donors' samples. The CDR3 sequence is CATSQGADTQYF. The CDR3 DNA is TGTGCCACCAGCCAGGGTGCAGATACGCAGTATTTT.